This T cell receptor (beta chain) derives from a study of shared clonotypes between healthy human individuals. Study-level findings and limits: Sequencing depth was expected to influence donor clonotype sharing. Shared clonotypes: about 4.6% naive CD4, 3.5% to 4% naive CD8, 2.3% memory CD4, 0.35% to 0.5% memory CD8.

V dropped 3 bases and J dropped 6 bases, with 20 bases sitting between them. Germline assignment: CDR1 SQVTM and CDR2 ANQGSEA. CDR3 length equals 15 residues. Selected positively for CCR7 and CD45RO-negative, naive CD8 cells excluded terminally differentiated effector memory CD45RA+ cells. Every donor was a Caucasian adult from Nashville, Tennessee. Generated by immunoSEQ multiplex PCR, the TCRdb table keeps only in-frame clones and is missing some. The data hold some 600,000 clones, with approximately 96% observed a single time. This clone occurred once. The target antigen is unknown. Sequenced input: naive CD8+ T cells sorted from blood. The origin of this receptor is a young woman in good health. The V call is TRBV29-1, the J call TRBJ1-1; tentatively, D is TRBD1 (6 bases). CDR3: CSVDLSAFRGPEAFF. The CDR3 DNA reads as TGCAGCGTTGATTTGTCAGCTTTCAGGGGTCCTGAAGCTTTCTTT.